This T cell receptor (beta chain) was captured in a study of blood T cells in healthy people across ages (dated by TCRdb to about 2015). The study in broad terms: In model experiments, template switching captured roughly one uniquely barcoded TCR beta cDNA molecule for every two T cells. The study measured age-related changes in TCR beta repertoire diversity using deep sequencing normalized with unique cDNA molecular identifiers. Donors were grouped into four age groups: young (average approximately 15 years), middle-aged (39), aged (about 59) and long-lived (around 82). To avoid experimental bias, donors of different ages were distributed randomly across sequencing lanes. The study analyzed two additional independent replicas of 1 million unique cDNA reads from the same blood draw for two donors, one aged 18 to 30 and one aged 80 or older.

Paper-wide results and their limitations: Estimates of total diversity based on one million sequenced T cells were regarded as lower bounds and as underestimates. Compared with the aged group, the long-lived group had more naive CD4+ T cells, fewer expanded clones and increased TCR diversity, a pattern suggesting age selection. Observed TCR beta diversity per million T cells fell roughly linearly with age, and a significant reduction was already apparent by age approximately 41. Observed TCR beta diversity correlated strongly with the percentage of naive T cells measured by flow cytometry. Since profiling was done on bulk unsorted PBMCs, naive and antigen-experienced compartments could not be conclusively compared. Because donor CMV infection status was unknown, age-related changes in expanded clonotypes were potentially confounded.

The library relied on 5' RACE. Sequenced using an Illumina HiSeq 2500. A second PCR of 7 to 11 cycles was performed with a sample-barcoded 5' primer and a J-beta primer mix. Each TCR beta cDNA molecule received a unique molecular identifier from a template-switch 5' adaptor carrying 12 random nucleotides. At least 2.5 million CDR3-containing paired-end reads were obtained from each sample. All of the RNA was converted into first-strand cDNA using the Mint cDNA synthesis kit, with a TRBC-specific oligonucleotide serving as the primer. After uracil-DNA glycosylase treatment, a first 18-cycle PCR used universal primers M1SS and BC2_uni_R on all cDNA. Per the source publication's procedure: Each sample was normalized by randomly selecting 1 million high-quality reads, each carrying a distinct molecular identifier. Reads with shared molecular identifiers were discarded instead of being binned into consensus sequences. MiTCR, with a Q25 quality threshold and the strictest error-elimination algorithm, was used for CDR3 identification, clonotype clustering and error correction. A nonparametric unseen species model with Euler transformation was used to estimate a lower bound on total TCR beta diversity. TCRdb trimmed public reads at Q25 via fastp, called clones via MiXCR and kept in-frame beta chains. Each CDR3 protein appears once, grouped with its most common genes and DNA. It is TCRdb's table, rather than the study itself, that gives the V and J calls and clone size. The sample table lists under 2,000,000 distinct CDR3 sequences, just under 50% of them with a count of one. Approximately 2.1% of the sample comes from the top ten.

The approximately 41 donors, aged about 6 to 100 years, were systemically healthy Caucasian individuals from Russia. Each donor gave 9.5 to 10 milliliters of peripheral blood, drawn into EDTA-treated Vacutainer tubes. Ficoll-Paque density-gradient centrifugation was used to isolate PBMCs, with at least 7 million obtained per sample. Trizol reagent was used to extract total RNA from PBMCs, with at least 5.5 micrograms per sample. The percentages of naive CD45RAhigh/CD27high T cells were determined by flow cytometry on a PBMC aliquot from every donor. Regarding this clonotype: Its antigen has not been determined. The input lacks base qualities; no much larger clone sits a single base away.

Reading from cysteine to phenylalanine, the CDR3 counts 14 amino acids. The retained sequence is limited to the CDR3, 42 bases, with the frame set at the first base. A distance of 15 bases separates the germline ends of V and J, which lose 6 bases and 4 bases respectively. This clonotype originated in a woman in her thirties or forties in good health. The chain is assembled from TRBV12-3 or TRBV12-4 and TRBJ1-2; D gene: possibly TRBD1, on 6 matching bases. Sequencing was carried out using blood. The DNA reads as follows: TGTGCCAGCAGCCACCGTGAGGGGGGCTATGGCTACACCTTC. Translated, this gives CASSHREGGYGYTF.